Below are 32 T cell receptor beta chains sequenced from a single sample in a study of blood T cell repertoires in COVID-19. The repertoire was sequenced with immunoSEQ multiplex PCR; TCRdb's copy has only in-frame clones and lacks some. The data contain roughly 100,000 clones, roughly 89% of them singletons. Specimen: peripheral blood. These receptors all come from a woman in her fifties or sixties with COVID-19, enrolled during active disease.

The chain employs TRBV10-2 and TRBJ1-1, with a weak D call TRBD1 (5 bases). The CDR3 is 18 amino acids. V lost 0 bases and J lost 1, with 18 bases in between. CDR1 and CDR2 (germline): WSHSY, SAAADI. The CDR3 nucleotides are TGCGCCAGCAGTGAGTCGAGGAGGGGAGTCGCGAGGAACACTGAAGCTTTCTTT. Translation gives CASSESRRGVARNTEAFF.

V and J are TRBV11-2 and TRBJ1-6; no reliable D call. The CDR3 loop spans 13 amino acids. The V end lost 5 bases, the J end lost 7 bases, and 9 bases lay between the germline ends. Germline V CDR1 and CDR2: SGHAT, FQNNGV. CDR3 sequence: CASSPHINSPLHF. The CDR3 region has the DNA TGTGCCAGCAGCCCGCACATAAATTCACCCCTCCACTTT.

There are a few counts of this clone. Here the CDR3 reads CASSPWRGETQYF. The CDR3 nucleotides read TGTGCCAGCTCACCATGGCGGGGAGAGACCCAGTACTTC. The rearrangement uses TRBV18 and TRBJ2-5; D perhaps matches TRBD2 (6 bases). Germline CDR1 is KGHSH and CDR2 is LQKENI. The CDR3 has 13 residues. V lost 2 bases and J 4 bases, leaving 8 bases between the germline ends.

This sequence joins TRBV5-1 and TRBJ1-1, with a possible D match to TRBD1 (6 bases). The CDR3 has 14 residues. From germline, CDR1 is SGHRS and CDR2 YFSETQ. Deletions cut 4 bases from V and 1 base from J, with 11 bases between. CDR3 sequence: CASSVGDTNTEAFF. For the CDR3, the DNA is TGCGCCAGCAGCGTGGGGGACACGAACACTGAAGCTTTCTTT.

This chain uses TRBV24-1 with TRBJ1-5; 8 positions agree with TRBD1. Germline values: CDR1 KGHDR, CDR2 SFDVKD. This CDR3 has 14 residues. V gave up 3 bases and J gave up 4 bases; unmatched junction bases: 1. The CDR3: CATSDTGGNQPQHF. The CDR3 DNA reads as TGTGCCACCAGTGATACAGGGGGGAATCAGCCCCAGCATTTT.

The chain combines TRBV2 with TRBJ2-2; TRBD1 matches 11 bases. The germline gives CDR1 SNHLY, CDR2 FYNNEI. This CDR3 comprises 16 residues. Trimming cost V 5 bases and J 4 bases; bases outside gene matches: 6. CDR3 sequence (DNA): TGTGCCAGCAGTCCAACCGGGACAGGGGGCACCGGGGAGCTGTTTTTT. Translating it yields CASSPTGTGGTGELFF.

The CDR3 DNA is TGTGCCAGCAGCGAGGGACAGGGGAATTCACCCCTCCACTTT. It yields the protein CASSEGQGNSPLHF. The J gene is TRBJ1-6, the V gene TRBV11-3; 10 bases are a match to TRBD1. The CDR3 totals 14 residues. Germline CDR1 is SGHNT and CDR2 is YENEEA. The V segment lost 5 bases and the J segment 7 bases; nucleotides outside the gene matches: 2. The entire variable domain, with the rest obtained from reference TRBV11-3 and TRBJ1-6, is as follows: EAGVVQSPRYKIIEKKQPVAFWCNPISGHNTLYWYLQNLGQGPELLIRYENEEAVDDSQLPKDRFSAERLKGVDSTLKIQPAELGDSAVYLCASSEGQGNSPLHFGNGTRLTVT.

The chain has TRBV11-2 and TRBJ1-6; D unresolved. V dropped 5 bases and J dropped 8 bases, with 16 bases sitting between them. The CDR3 totals 15 residues. Germline CDR1 and CDR2: SGHAT and FQNNGV. The CDR3 bases are TGTGCCAGCAGCCCCAGCGTTCGACGAGATTCACCCCTCCACTTT. This gives the protein CASSPSVRRDSPLHF.

This chain connects TRBV7-8 to TRBJ1-1, with no clear D. This CDR3 has 13 residues. CDR1 SGHVS and CDR2 FQNEAQ come from the germline V gene. With 5 bases removed from V and 3 bases from J, the gap between germline ends came to 10 bases. In nucleotides, the CDR3 is TGTGCCAGCAGCCCTCGGTCCGACACTGAAGCTTTCTTT. Translating gives CASSPRSDTEAFF.

In this sample, this clone turned up once. CDR3 loop: CASRTAGDTQYF. As DNA, the CDR3 is TGTGCCAGCAGAACAGCGGGAGATACGCAGTATTTT. The rearrangement links TRBV6-5 to TRBJ2-3; D is possibly TRBD2 (6 bases). The length of the CDR3 is 12 residues. Trimming cost V 6 bases and J 5 bases, with 9 bases left between them. The V gene's germline CDR1 is MNHEY and CDR2 SVGAGI.

This chain connects TRBV6-5 to TRBJ1-5; 7 nucleotides agree with TRBD1. CDR1 is MNHEY, CDR2 SVGAGI, per germline. This CDR3 is 13 amino acids long. V was clipped by 8 bases and J by 7 bases; unmatched bases: 8. The CDR3 nucleotides read TGTGCCAGCTCTGAGGCAGGGGGGCAGCCCCAGCATTTT. This encodes CASSEAGGQPQHF.

This clone was observed a handful of times. The junction shows a germline mismatch at one end, possibly a read error. V gene TRBV6-1 combines with J gene TRBJ1-3; a possible D gene is TRBD1 (6 bases). The CDR3 runs to 14 residues. The germline gives CDR1 MNHNS, CDR2 SASEGT. The CDR3 here is CATSEGGPRNTIYF. In nucleotides, the CDR3 is TGTGCCACCAGTGAGGGGGGACCGAGAAACACCATATATTTT.

V usage is TRBV5-1 and J usage is TRBJ1-2; D call uncertain. The V gene's germline CDR1 is SGHRS and CDR2 YFSETQ. Deletions cut 0 bases from V and 4 bases from J, with 7 bases between. The CDR3 runs 13 residues. CDR3 protein: CASSLDGSYGYTF. The DNA of the CDR3 is TGCGCCAGCAGCTTGGACGGTTCCTATGGCTACACCTTC. Looking up the rest from reference TRBV5-1 and TRBJ1-2 gives the full variable domain: KAGVTQTPRYLIKTRGQQVTLSCSPISGHRSVSWYQQTPGQGLQFLFEYFSETQRNKGNFPGRFSGRQFSNSRSEMNVSTLELGDSALYLCASSLDGSYGYTFGSGTRLTVV.

This chain uses TRBV7-2 with TRBJ2-3; D not certain. Deletions cut 5 bases from V and 4 bases from J, with 13 bases between. Per the germline V gene, CDR1 is SGHTA and CDR2 is FQGNSA. This CDR3 comprises 14 residues. Written as DNA, the CDR3 is TGTGCCAGCAGCGTAACCCACAGCTCAGATACGCAGTATTTT. It codes for CASSVTHSSDTQYF.

V is TRBV5-6 and J is TRBJ1-3; D ambiguous. The CDR3 sequence is 13 residues long. Between the trimmed V and J ends, which lost 1 base and 4 bases, there was a span of 6 bases. The germline CDR1 and CDR2 sequences are SGHDT and YYEEEE. CDR3 DNA sequence: TGTGCCAGCAGCTTGTTGAGAGGAAACACCATATATTTT. This translates into CASSLLRGNTIYF.

In the case of this clone: Compared with germline, one end of the junction differs, possibly owing to a read error. This chain connects TRBV2 to TRBJ1-6, with a tentative D call TRBD1 (6 bases). CDR1 and CDR2 (germline): SNHLY, FYNNEI. The CDR3 covers 11 residues. The DNA of the CDR3 is TGTGCCAGCAGTGATACAGGGAGGGTCGACTTT. Its protein is CASSDTGRVDF.

The chain joins TRBV6-5 to TRBJ1-5; D uncertain. V was trimmed by 2 bases and J by 4 bases, leaving 6 bases between them. From germline, CDR1 is MNHEY and CDR2 SVGAGI. CDR3 length: 13 amino acids. The CDR3 is CASSYGPNQPQHF. CDR3 DNA sequence: TGTGCCAGCAGTTACGGGCCGAATCAGCCCCAGCATTTT.

This rearrangement joins TRBV7-3 to TRBJ2-1; TRBD1 might be the D (5 bases). The CDR3 loop spans 13 amino acids. V shed 2 bases and J shed 7 bases, with 9 bases lying between them. The V gene's germline CDR1 is SGHTA and CDR2 FQGTGA. CDR3 sequence reads: CASSLGATNEQFF. The DNA for the CDR3 is TGTGCCAGCAGCTTAGGGGCTACAAATGAGCAGTTCTTC.

The chain couples TRBV27 to TRBJ1-5; 8 positions agree with TRBD1. From germline, CDR1 is MNHEY and CDR2 SMNVEV (reference sequence). The trim removed 4 bases at V and 3 bases at J, leaving 5 bases unmatched. The CDR3 covers 15 residues. CDR3 in amino acids: CASSSSRGPNQPQHF. The CDR3 DNA sequence: TGTGCCAGCAGTTCCTCCAGGGGGCCCAATCAGCCCCAGCATTTT.

The gene calls are TRBV6-1 and TRBJ2-7, with TRBD2 as a possible D gene (7 bases). Trimming shortened V by 2 bases and J by 7 bases, and 15 bases separated the two germline ends. The V gene's germline CDR1 is MNHNS and CDR2 SASEGT. CDR3 size: 14 residues. The CDR3 DNA reads as TGTGCCAGCAGTGAATGGGTTGGGGGGGCGGAGCAGTACTTC. Protein sequence: CASSEWVGGAEQYF.

This chain joins TRBV6-1 and TRBJ1-1; 7 nucleotides line up with TRBD1. The CDR3 is 13 residues long. V was pared by 3 bases and J by 5 bases, with 3 bases of the junction left unmatched. Germline values: CDR1 MNHNS, CDR2 SASEGT. The CDR3 loop reads CASSDRGWTEAFF. The CDR3, as DNA: TGTGCCAGCAGTGACAGGGGGTGGACTGAAGCTTTCTTT.

The rearrangement joins TRBV19 to TRBJ1-5; 7 bases map to TRBD1. Germline CDR1 reads LNHDA; CDR2 reads SQIVND (reference sequence). The CDR3 extends over 16 amino acids. The ends lost 3 bases at V and 3 bases at J; junction bases unmatched: 8. The CDR3 nucleotides are TGTGCCAGTAGTATGGTGGGTACAGGGGTCAATCAGCCCCAGCATTTT. Protein product: CASSMVGTGVNQPQHF.

V and J are TRBV28 and TRBJ2-5; 8 bases are shared with TRBD1. The J segment lost 4 bases and the V segment lost 7 bases, leaving 5 bases of the junction unmatched. CDR3 length equals 13 residues. In germline, CDR1 is MDHEN, CDR2 SYDVKM. The CDR3 DNA sequence: TGTGCCAGCACCAGGGGGCTCTCAGAGACCCAGTACTTC. Translated: CASTRGLSETQYF.

The chain has TRBV28 and TRBJ1-1, with no clear D. Per the germline V gene, CDR1 is MDHEN and CDR2 is SYDVKM. The CDR3 has 13 amino acids. V lost 6 bases and J 4 bases, leaving 12 bases between the germline ends. In DNA form, the CDR3 reads TGTGCCAGCAGGGCACAAGTCCGCACTGAAGCTTTCTTT. It yields the protein CASRAQVRTEAFF.

The V gene is TRBV5-8, the J gene TRBJ1-5; D perhaps matches TRBD1 (6 bases). V lost 5 bases and J lost 0, with 12 bases in between. Germline-derived CDR1 and CDR2 are SGHTS and YDEGEE. The CDR3 has 15 amino acids. The CDR3 DNA reads as TGTGCCAGCAGATCCCGGGACATTAGCAATCAGCCCCAGCATTTT. Translated, it gives CASRSRDISNQPQHF.

This clone was seen a single time. The chain employs TRBV5-7 and TRBJ1-4; D unresolved. TRBV5-7 qualifies as an ORF whose function is uncertain. Trimming stripped 4 bases from V and 2 bases from J, with 15 bases between. This CDR3 comprises 16 residues. The chain's CDR3 is CASSLPFSWTNEKLFF. The CDR3 nucleotides read TGTGCCAGCAGCCTACCTTTCTCTTGGACTAATGAAAAACTGTTTTTT.

The chain recombines TRBV10-3 with TRBJ1-2; D gene ambiguous. V was trimmed by 0 bases and J by 8 bases, leaving 13 bases between them. The germline V gene encodes CDR1 ENHRY and CDR2 SYGVKD. The CDR3 extends over 14 amino acids. CDR3 amino acids: CAISESREMGGYTF. The CDR3 bases are TGTGCCATCAGTGAGTCGCGGGAAATGGGAGGCTACACCTTC.

The CDR3 coding sequence is TGTGCCAGCAGCTATACAGGGGTCCCTCCGTCCTATGGCTACACCTTC. Translation gives CASSYTGVPPSYGYTF. This chain connects TRBV11-3 to TRBJ1-2; 7 bases align to TRBD1. The junction had 12 bases not matched to a gene; V was cut back by 4 bases and J by 4 bases. CDR3 length: 16 residues. Germline V gene data show CDR1 as SGHNT and CDR2 as YENEEA.

The V gene is TRBV7-2, the J gene TRBJ1-5; D remains ambiguous. The CDR3 has 15 residues. The germline V and J ends were trimmed by 6 bases and 4 bases, with 16 bases remaining between them. Germline assignment: CDR1 SGHTA and CDR2 FQGNSA. CDR3 sequence: CASSPDSMGNQPQHF. The CDR3 bases are TGTGCCAGCAGTCCGGACTCGATGGGGAATCAGCCCCAGCATTTT.

This chain links TRBV10-2 with TRBJ1-1; D is ambiguous. This CDR3 spans 13 amino acids. Trimming took off 2 bases at V and 7 bases at J, with 11 bases between the two ends. Per germline, CDR1 WSHSY and CDR2 SAAADI. The CDR3 DNA reads as TGCGCCAGCAGTGAGGAGTTTTACAGTGAAGCTTTCTTT. It yields the protein CASSEEFYSEAFF.

The J gene is TRBJ2-1, the V gene TRBV19; no reliable D call. The CDR3 sequence is 13 residues long. CDR1 is LNHDA, CDR2 SQIVND, per germline (reference sequence). V was clipped by 3 bases and J by 10 bases, with 13 bases between them. The CDR3 loop is CASSILGRLEQFF. Here the CDR3 DNA reads TGTGCCAGTAGTATTCTAGGCCGATTGGAGCAGTTCTTC.

The V gene is TRBV5-1, the J gene TRBJ2-5, with D maybe TRBD1 (5 bases). The CDR3 totals 15 residues. Trimming cost V 3 bases and J 2 bases, with 14 bases left between them. Germline CDR1 is SGHRS and CDR2 is YFSETQ. CDR3 region: CASSSGARGQETQYF. The CDR3 nucleotides read TGCGCCAGCAGCTCGGGCGCTAGGGGACAAGAGACCCAGTACTTC.